This entry features one T cell receptor (beta chain) sequence. Its antigen target is currently unknown. No much larger clone is present one base from it, and per-base qualities are unavailable. TCR CDR3 regions were amplified from genomic DNA by multiplex PCR using the deep immunoSEQ assay. For each cell subset, the extracted genomic DNA was distributed evenly across all wells of several immunoSEQ 96-well plates, and each plate served as one replicate. Each replicate PCR for sorted subsets received approximately 220 ng genomic DNA, equal to roughly 30,000 T cell genomes. Purified libraries were measured with a Qubit 3.0 fluorometer, size-checked on a Bioanalyzer 2100, and measured again with the KAPA Library Quantification kit. Each immunoSEQ 96-well plate was sequenced on its own single-read 150-cycle Illumina NextSeq 550 flow cell. Per the source publication's procedure: The immunoSEQ output contained only junctional sequences without quality scores, so filtering could not match that applied to full-length reads. Sequences were annotated with PyIR, a Python wrapper for IgBLAST v1.9, and V/J genes and CDR3 were assigned using IMGT germline references. Reads were filtered out if the reads had weak V/J assignments (E-value above 1e-6), no CDR3, stop codons, out-of-frame junctions, or ambiguous translated residues. V3J clonotypes were defined as sequences sharing an identical inferred V gene, J gene, and CDR3 amino acid sequence. Percentage overlap between repertoires was computed as shared unique clonotypes divided by the size of the smaller repertoire. Repertoire richness was assessed with RTK rarefaction, the Chao1 estimator, and Recon v2.1 estimates of unobserved clonotypes. OLGA was used to compute generation probabilities for all TCRbeta clonotypes that the gDNA method yielded from a handful of donors. Entries here come from immuneACCESS through TCRdb and include only in-frame sequences with V and J called. Some clones fail to appear in such tables; in the studies checked, an unresolved V gene covers under half of the shortfall, and the cause of the remainder is unknown. V and J calls and clone size are those listed in that table; D and trimming were worked out from the DNA. The sample table contains around 600,000 clones; only one count was recorded for roughly 98% of them. 0.3% to 0.35% of the sample goes to the ten largest clones.

Measured from the cysteine to the phenylalanine, the CDR3 is 15 residues long. The sequence is cut down to CDR3 DNA, 45 bases in frame from base 1. Reading the germline V gene gives CDR1 SGHRS and CDR2 YFSETQ. Relative to germline, V is missing 3 bases and J is missing 5 bases, with 4 bases of the junction outside any gene match. For the CD8 naive samples, CD45RO-negative cells were positively selected for CCR7, yielding a CD45RA+CCR7+ population from which TemRA cells were excluded. The donors were healthy, HIV-negative adults who had no recently reported acute infections or vaccinations. All donors were Caucasian adults living in Nashville, Tennessee, USA. Blood was obtained by leukapheresis, after which PBMCs were separated by Ficoll-Histopaque density gradient centrifugation and cryopreserved in liquid nitrogen vapor phase. Analytical flow cytometry was used to check the purity and quantity of each magnetically sorted T cell population. Genomic DNA was isolated from each sorted fraction and quantified by UV absorbance on a Nanodrop 2000c.

The sample comes from a study of shared clonotypes between healthy human individuals (dated by TCRdb to the early 2020s). Regarding the research as a whole: The cohort comprised two women and a few men aged 18 to 49 years. For each donor, three plates each were used for CD4 naive and CD4 memory, two plates were used for CD8 naive, and one plate was used for CD8 memory. Leukapheresis yielded between about 0.94 and 8.9 billion PBMCs per donor. To estimate repertoire size and how much clonotype sharing occurs between individuals, the study deeply sequenced the blood TCR repertoires of about five healthy adults. Different laboratories and diverse techniques were used to prepare libraries and sequence TCR repertoires, to increase sequencing depth and limit assay-specific biases. Results and caveats for the whole study, not just this receptor: Because the study included a small number of donors, the genetic and exposure-history diversity represented was limited. Higher generation probabilities were observed for clonotypes shared by all four sorted-subset donors than for non-shared clonotypes. Sampling was restricted to blood, and TCR repertoires in tissues likely differ from the TCR repertoires found in blood. Even with the large sequencing depth, rarefaction of the sorted-subset datasets indicated that sequencing was incomplete. Pairwise subsampling indicated that sequencing depth was expected to affect the degree of clonotype sharing among donors. Estimated clonotype richness was generally larger for naive than for memory subsets. Sharing across a few donors was observed for around 5% of naive CD4, over 3% of naive CD8, about 2.3% of memory CD4, and roughly 0.4% of memory CD8 clonotypes.

The rearranged segments are TRBV5-1 and TRBJ2-5; 13 of the junction bases match TRBD2. The source is a man aged 30-40 years in good health. Sequencing was performed on naive CD8+ T cells sorted from blood. What this sample's cell subset or site label stands for: CD45RA+CCR7+. The nucleotide sequence reads TGCGCCAGCAGCTGGACTAGCGGGGGAAGGGAGACCCAGTACTTC. The resulting protein is CASSWTSGGRETQYF.